This entry concerns a single TCR beta chain. The same CDR3 can be traced to other DNA sequences in this sample. Trimming took 5 bases from V and 2 from J; bases not matched to a gene: 6. CDR3 size: 15 residues. Germline lookup yields CDR1 ENHRY and CDR2 SYGVKD. Method: immunoSEQ multiplex PCR; TCRdb's copy keeps in-frame clones and lacks some. This sample has about 95,000 clones, with about 85% found just once. This entry is derived from a study of control samples from healthy donors and cancer patients. The chain carries TRBV10-3 and TRBJ1-2, with 9 bases aligning to TRBD1. Sequencing was done on a sample of blood. The source of this sequence is a man in his thirties or forties in good health. The CDR3 loop reads CAISKTGGDNYGYTF. The CDR3 nucleotides are TGTGCCATCAGTAAGACAGGGGGGGACAACTATGGCTACACCTTC.